This T cell receptor beta chain was identified during a study of vaccination and CD4 T cells after COVID-19. Study-wide background: Overlapping peptides of the spike proteins of SARS-CoV-2, HCoV-NL63, HCoV-OC43 and HCoV-229E were used for cell stimulation. Controls used CEFX viral epitopes (positive), HIV-1 Nef peptides (negative), or no peptide.

Details on this clonotype: Its antigen is not identified.

Study outcomes and limitations: No early post-infection timepoints were studied, and convalescent patients studied were relatively few.

The Oncomine TCR Beta short-read assay was applied to DNA of cultured CD4+ T cells. TCRdb reanalysed the PCR reads using MiXCR and keeps one entry per CDR3 protein. This sample has approximately 22,000 distinct CDR3 sequences, with about three fifths found just once. The treatment was: roughly nine-day PBMC culture with coronavirus spike peptide pools or control peptides (ViraFEST assay). Peptide-pool expansion of antigen-specific T cells preceded TCR sequencing in ViraFEST. The CDR3 has 14 amino acids. V was clipped by 7 bases and J by 7 bases; unmatched bases: 5. CDR1 is MDHEN, CDR2 SYDVKM, per germline.

The V call is TRBV28, the J call TRBJ1-6, with TRBD1 matching over 9 bases. This clonotype originated in a human donor who had recovered from COVID-19. The sequenced material came from CD4+ T cells from blood, cultured in vitro. The CDR3 DNA reads TGTGCCAGCACCGAACAGGGGGCCAATTCACCCCTCCACTTT. This sequence encodes CASTEQGANSPLHF.